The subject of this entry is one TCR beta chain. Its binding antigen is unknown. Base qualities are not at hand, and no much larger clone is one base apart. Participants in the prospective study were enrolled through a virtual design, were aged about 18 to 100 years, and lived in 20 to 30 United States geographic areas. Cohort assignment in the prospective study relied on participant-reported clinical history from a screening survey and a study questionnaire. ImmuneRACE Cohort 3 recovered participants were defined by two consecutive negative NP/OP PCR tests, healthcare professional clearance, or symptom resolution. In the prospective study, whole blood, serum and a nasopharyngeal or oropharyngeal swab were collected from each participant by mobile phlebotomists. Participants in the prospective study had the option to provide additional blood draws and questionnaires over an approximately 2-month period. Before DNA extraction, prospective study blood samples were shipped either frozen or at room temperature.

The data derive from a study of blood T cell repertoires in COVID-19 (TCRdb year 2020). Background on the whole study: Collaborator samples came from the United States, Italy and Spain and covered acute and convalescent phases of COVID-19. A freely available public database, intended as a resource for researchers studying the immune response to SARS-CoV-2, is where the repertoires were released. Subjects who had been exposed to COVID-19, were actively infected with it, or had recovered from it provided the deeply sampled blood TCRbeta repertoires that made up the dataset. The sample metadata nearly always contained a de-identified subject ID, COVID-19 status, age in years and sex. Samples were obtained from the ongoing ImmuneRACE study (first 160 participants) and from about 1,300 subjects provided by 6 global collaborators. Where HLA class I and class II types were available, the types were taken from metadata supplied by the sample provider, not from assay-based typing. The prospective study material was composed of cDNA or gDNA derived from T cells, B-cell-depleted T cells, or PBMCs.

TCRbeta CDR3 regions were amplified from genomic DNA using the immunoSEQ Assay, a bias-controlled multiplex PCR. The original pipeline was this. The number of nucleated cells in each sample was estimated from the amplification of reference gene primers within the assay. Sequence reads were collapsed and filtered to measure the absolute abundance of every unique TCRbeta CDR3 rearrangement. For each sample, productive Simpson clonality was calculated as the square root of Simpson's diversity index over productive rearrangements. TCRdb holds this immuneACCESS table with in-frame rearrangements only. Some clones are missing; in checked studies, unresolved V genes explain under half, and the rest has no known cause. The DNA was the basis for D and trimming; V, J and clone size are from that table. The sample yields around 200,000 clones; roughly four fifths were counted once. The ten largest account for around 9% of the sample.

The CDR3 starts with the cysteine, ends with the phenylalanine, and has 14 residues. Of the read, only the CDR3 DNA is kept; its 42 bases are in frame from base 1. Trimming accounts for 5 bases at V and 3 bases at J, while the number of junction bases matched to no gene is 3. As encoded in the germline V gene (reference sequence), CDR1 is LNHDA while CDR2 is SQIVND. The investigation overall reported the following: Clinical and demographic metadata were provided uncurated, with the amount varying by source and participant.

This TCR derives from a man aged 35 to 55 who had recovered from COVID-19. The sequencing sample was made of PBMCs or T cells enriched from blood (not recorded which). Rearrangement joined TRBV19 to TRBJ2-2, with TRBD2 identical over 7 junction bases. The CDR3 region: CASSLAVYTGELFF. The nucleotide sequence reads TGTGCCAGTAGTCTAGCGGTATACACCGGGGAGCTGTTTTTT.